One and the same sample provided the 19 T cell receptor beta chains below, sequenced in a study of cytotoxic CD8 clonotypes in ibrutinib-treated CLL. Produced via immunoSEQ multiplex PCR; TCRdb's table is partial and in-frame only. The sample has over 100,000 clones, 70% to 90% seen once; the top ten hold around 2%. The sequencing used PBMCs, collected after 24 months of ibrutinib treatment. These receptors all come from a human donor with chronic lymphocytic leukemia.

This clone was counted only a few times. V and J are TRBV28 and TRBJ1-2; D unclear. Trimming removed 5 bases from V and 8 bases from J, with 15 bases in between. CDR1 and CDR2 (germline): MDHEN, SYDVKM. The length of the CDR3 is 13 residues. The DNA for the CDR3 is TGTGCCAGCAGTATCGTCCTCGAGGGAGGCTACACCTTC. The encoded protein is CASSIVLEGGYTF.

The rearrangement uses TRBV4-1 and TRBJ1-2; TRBD1 matches 9 bases. The CDR3 spans 17 residues. Germline V gives CDR1 MGHRA, CDR2 YSYEKL. J lost 4 bases, V lost 1 base, and 10 bases had no gene match. CDR3 in DNA: TGCGCCAGCAGCCAAGCGGGTCCCGGACAGGGGATCTATGGCTACACCTTC. Translated: CASSQAGPGQGIYGYTF.

CDR3 bases: TGTGCCAGCAGCGTAGGACAGGGAGGGGGACCTTACGAGCAGTACTTC. Protein sequence: CASSVGQGGGPYEQYF. This chain links TRBV9 with TRBJ2-7; D might be TRBD1 or TRBD2, each matching 7 bases. The length of the CDR3 is 16 residues. Looked up from germline, CDR1 is SGDLS and CDR2 is YYNGEE. Deletions cut 0 bases from V and 4 bases from J, with 17 bases between. The full variable domain, rest sourced from reference TRBV9 and TRBJ2-7, is DSGVTQTPKHLITATGQRVTLRCSPRSGDLSVYWYQQSLDQGLQFLIQYYNGEERAKGNILERFSAQQFPDLHSELNLSSLELGDSALYFCASSVGQGGGPYEQYFGPGTRLTVT.

The chain joins TRBV11-1 to TRBJ2-7; no firm D call. This CDR3 has 13 amino acids. The germline V gene encodes CDR1 SGHAT and CDR2 FQDESV (reference sequence). Trimming left V 1 base short and J 3 bases short, with 7 bases between. This CDR3 reads CASSLELVYEQYF. The CDR3 bases are TGTGCCAGCAGCTTAGAACTGGTCTACGAGCAGTACTTC.

The chain has TRBV18 and TRBJ2-7, with 7 bases aligning to TRBD2. From germline, CDR1 is KGHSH and CDR2 LQKENI. Trimming at V came to 2 bases and at J to 0 bases, leaving 1 base not matched to a gene. This CDR3 has 14 amino acids. Here the CDR3 reads CASSPGGVSYEQYF. Here the CDR3 DNA reads TGTGCCAGCTCACCAGGGGGGGTCTCCTACGAGCAGTACTTC.

A word on this clone: This could be a read error, since a much larger clone is one nucleotide away. The V call is TRBV7-2, the J call TRBJ1-1; tentative D call: TRBD1 (6 bases). The CDR3 extends over 13 amino acids. Trimming pared 5 bases from V and 1 base from J, leaving 8 bases between. Germline V gene sequence: CDR1 SGHTA, CDR2 FQGNSA. The DNA of the CDR3 is TGTGCCAGCAGCCAGGACAGGAACACTGAAGCTTTCTTT. Amino acids: CASSQDRNTEAFF.

This clone appeared a few times. The gene calls are TRBV19 and TRBJ1-1; TRBD1 is a possible D gene (5 bases). The CDR3 is 18 residues long. V gave up 3 bases and J gave up 0 bases, with 20 bases separating them. Germline CDR1 is LNHDA and CDR2 is SQIVND (reference sequence). CDR3 residues: CASSIGRDELFMNTEAFF. CDR3 bases: TGTGCCAGTAGTATCGGCAGGGACGAACTATTTATGAACACTGAAGCTTTCTTT.

The chain recombines TRBV19 with TRBJ2-5; no firm D call. The CDR3 runs to 9 residues. Looked up from germline, CDR1 is LNHDA and CDR2 is SQIVND (reference sequence). The V gene lost 4 bases and the J gene lost 9 bases, with 3 bases spanning the gap. DNA for the CDR3: TGTGCCAGTAGTAAAGCCCAGTACTTC. Translating it yields CASSKAQYF. Using reference TRBV19 and TRBJ2-5 for the parts outside the CDR3, the full variable domain is DGGITQSPKYLFRKEGQNVTLSCEQNLNHDAMYWYRQDPGQGLRLIYYSQIVNDFQKGDIAEGYSVSREKKESFPLTVTSAQKNPTAFYLCASSKAQYFGPGTRLLVL.

This chain joins TRBV5-8 and TRBJ1-2; D uncertain. The CDR3 has 12 amino acids. Trimming removed 4 bases at V and 3 bases at J, with 7 bases between. In germline, CDR1 is SGHTS, CDR2 YDEGEE. The CDR3 DNA is TGTGCCAGCAGCCCGGATTACTATGGCTACACCTTC. Its translation is CASSPDYYGYTF.

The chain uses TRBV5-1 and TRBJ2-5; 7 bases fit TRBD2. The ends lost 4 bases at V and 1 base at J; junction bases unmatched: 1. CDR1 and CDR2 (germline): SGHRS, YFSETQ. The CDR3 spans 13 residues. The CDR3 bases are TGCGCCAGCAGCACGGGGGGCCAAGAGACCCAGTACTTC. Residues: CASSTGGQETQYF.

V gene TRBV19 combines with J gene TRBJ1-2; 8 bases align to TRBD1. Germline V CDR1 and CDR2: LNHDA, SQIVND (reference sequence). The CDR3 runs 14 residues. The trim removed 10 bases at V and 5 bases at J, leaving 12 bases unmatched. The chain's CDR3 is CATKDREIRYGYTF. For the CDR3, the DNA is TGTGCCACCAAGGACAGGGAGATCAGATATGGCTACACCTTC.

This chain uses TRBV7-7 with TRBJ2-5, with D possibly matching TRBD2 (5 bases). V dropped 2 bases and J dropped 1 base, with 8 bases sitting between them. CDR1 is SSHAT and CDR2 is FNYEAQ in the germline V gene (reference sequence). The CDR3 consists of 14 residues. The CDR3 DNA is TGTGCCAGCAGCTTAAATCGGGGCCAAGAGACCCAGTACTTC. It yields the protein CASSLNRGQETQYF. Filled out from reference TRBV7-7 and TRBJ2-5, the complete variable domain reads GAGVSQSPRYKVTKRGQDVTLRCDPISSHATLYWYQQALGQGPEFLTYFNYEAQPDKSGLPSDRFSAERPEGSISTLTIQRTEQRDSAMYRCASSLNRGQETQYFGPGTRLLVL.

The genes are TRBV7-6 and TRBJ2-5; a possible D gene is TRBD2 (7 bases). Deletions cut 1 base from V and 4 bases from J, with 19 bases between. This CDR3 spans 17 amino acids. Germline V gene sequence: CDR1 SGHVS, CDR2 FNYEAQ. CDR3 amino acids: CASSLGGGRVRRETQYF. Written as DNA, the CDR3 is TGTGCCAGCAGCTTAGGGGGGGGCAGGGTAAGGAGAGAGACCCAGTACTTC.

This rearrangement joins TRBV15 to TRBJ1-3; tentatively, D is TRBD1 (5 bases). The CDR3 loop spans 17 amino acids. V was pared by 0 bases and J by 4 bases, with 16 bases between. CDR1 is LNHNV and CDR2 is YYDKDF in the germline V gene (reference sequence). CDR3 residues: CATSRDLWGEPGNTIYF. CDR3 DNA: TGTGCCACCAGCAGAGATCTCTGGGGCGAGCCGGGAAACACCATATATTTT.

The rearrangement joins TRBV7-6 to TRBJ2-1; D is possibly TRBD2 (6 bases). This CDR3 contains 15 residues. From germline, CDR1 is SGHVS and CDR2 FNYEAQ. V dropped 5 bases and J dropped 8 bases, with 19 bases sitting between them. As DNA, the CDR3 is TGTGCCAGCAGCGCCAGCGTCCTGGGGGGAGATGAGCAGTTCTTC. Its translation: CASSASVLGGDEQFF.

V is TRBV12-5 and J is TRBJ1-1; D perhaps matches TRBD1 (5 bases). The CDR3 consists of 13 residues. Trimming stripped 6 bases from V and 1 base from J, with 9 bases between. The germline gives CDR1 LGHNT, CDR2 FRNRAP. CDR3 nucleotide sequence: TGTGCTAGTGGGCTACAGGAGAACACTGAAGCTTTCTTT. Amino acids: CASGLQENTEAFF.

The chain employs TRBV5-4 and TRBJ2-1; perhaps D is TRBD1 or TRBD2 (5 bases each). V was pared by 4 bases and J by 9 bases, with 20 bases between. The CDR3 has 15 amino acids. Germline CDR1 reads SGHNT; CDR2 reads YYREEE (reference sequence). CDR3 sequence: CASSVSGTLEFEQFF. In DNA, the CDR3 is TGTGCCAGCAGCGTGTCCGGGACCCTCGAGTTTGAGCAGTTCTTC.

The V and J genes are TRBV19 and TRBJ2-1; 8 nucleotides align to TRBD1. V shed 5 bases, J shed 4 bases, and the junction held 7 bases outside the gene matches. The CDR3 is 15 residues long. CDR1 is LNHDA, CDR2 SQIVND, per germline (reference sequence). In DNA, the CDR3 is TGTGCCAGTAGTTCAGGCAGGGGGCCGTACAATGAGCAGTTCTTC. It is translated as CASSSGRGPYNEQFF.

This clone was counted only a few times. The gene calls are TRBV15 and TRBJ2-3, with D perhaps matching TRBD2 (6 bases). V was cut by 0 bases and J by 11 bases, with 15 bases left in between. The CDR3 consists of 14 residues. Germline lookup yields CDR1 LNHNV and CDR2 YYDKDF (reference sequence). CDR3 amino acids: CATSRDLGTGGQYF. The DNA for the CDR3 is TGTGCCACCAGCAGAGATCTAGGTACCGGGGGGCAGTATTTT.